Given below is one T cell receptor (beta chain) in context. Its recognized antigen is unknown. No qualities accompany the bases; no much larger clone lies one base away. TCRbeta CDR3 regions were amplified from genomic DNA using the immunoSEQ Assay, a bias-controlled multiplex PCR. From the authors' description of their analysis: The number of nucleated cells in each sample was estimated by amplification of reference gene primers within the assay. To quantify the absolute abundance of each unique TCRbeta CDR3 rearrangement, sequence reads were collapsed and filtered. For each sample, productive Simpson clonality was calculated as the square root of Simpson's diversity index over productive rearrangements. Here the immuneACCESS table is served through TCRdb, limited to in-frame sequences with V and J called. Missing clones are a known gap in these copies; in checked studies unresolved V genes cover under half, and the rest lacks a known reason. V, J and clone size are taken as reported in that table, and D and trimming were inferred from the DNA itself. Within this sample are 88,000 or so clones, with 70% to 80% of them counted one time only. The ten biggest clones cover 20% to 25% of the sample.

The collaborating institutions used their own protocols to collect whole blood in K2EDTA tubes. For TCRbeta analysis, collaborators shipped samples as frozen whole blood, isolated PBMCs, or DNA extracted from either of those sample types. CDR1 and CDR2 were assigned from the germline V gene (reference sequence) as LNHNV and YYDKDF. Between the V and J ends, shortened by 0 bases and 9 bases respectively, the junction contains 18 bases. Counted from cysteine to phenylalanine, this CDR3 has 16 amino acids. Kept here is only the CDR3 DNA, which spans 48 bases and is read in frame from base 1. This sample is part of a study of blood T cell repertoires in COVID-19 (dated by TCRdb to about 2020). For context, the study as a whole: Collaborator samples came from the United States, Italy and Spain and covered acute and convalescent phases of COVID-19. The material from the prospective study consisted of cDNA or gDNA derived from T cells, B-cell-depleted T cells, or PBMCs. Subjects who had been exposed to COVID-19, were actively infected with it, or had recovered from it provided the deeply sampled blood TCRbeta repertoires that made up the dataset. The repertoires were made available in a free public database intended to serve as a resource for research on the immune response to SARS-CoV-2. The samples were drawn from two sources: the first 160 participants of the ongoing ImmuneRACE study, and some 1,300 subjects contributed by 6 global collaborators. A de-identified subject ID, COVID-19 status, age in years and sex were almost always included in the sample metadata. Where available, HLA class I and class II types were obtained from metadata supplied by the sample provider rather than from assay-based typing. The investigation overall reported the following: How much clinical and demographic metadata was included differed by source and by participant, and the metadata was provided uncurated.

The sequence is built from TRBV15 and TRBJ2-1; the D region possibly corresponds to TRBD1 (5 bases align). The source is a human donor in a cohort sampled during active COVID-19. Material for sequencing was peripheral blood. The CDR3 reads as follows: CATSRDHRKLHGEQFF. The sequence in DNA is TGTGCCACCAGCAGAGATCACAGGAAACTACATGGTGAGCAGTTCTTC.